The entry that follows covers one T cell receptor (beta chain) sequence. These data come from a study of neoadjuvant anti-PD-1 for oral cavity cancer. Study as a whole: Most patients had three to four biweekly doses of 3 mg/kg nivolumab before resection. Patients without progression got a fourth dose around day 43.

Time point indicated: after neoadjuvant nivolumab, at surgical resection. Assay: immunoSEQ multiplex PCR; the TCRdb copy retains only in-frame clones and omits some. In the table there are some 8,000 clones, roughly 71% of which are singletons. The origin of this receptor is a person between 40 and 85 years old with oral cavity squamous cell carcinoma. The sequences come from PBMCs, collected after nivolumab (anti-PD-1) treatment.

CDR3: CASSLEPRDTEAFF. CDR3 in DNA: TGTGCCAGCAGCTTGGAACCACGGGACACTGAAGCTTTCTTT. The chain joins TRBV5-4 to TRBJ1-1, with D unresolved. From germline, CDR1 is SGHNT and CDR2 YYREEE (reference sequence). There are 14 residues in the CDR3. V was trimmed by 0 bases and J by 3 bases, leaving 9 bases between them.